A selection of T cell receptor beta chains follows, all from one sample in a study of neurological immune-mediated disorders. TCRdb recomputed calls from the 5' RACE reads with MiXCR, one row per CDR3 protein. The data hold 55,000 to 70,000 distinct CDR3 sequences, with more than 9.5% observed a single time. Sequenced sample: PBMCs. The receptor source for this set is a man in his fifties or sixties in good health. CDR3s include the opening cysteine and the closing phenylalanine or tryptophan. A D gene is named only where the DNA matches it firmly. Some rows have no size entry. The others give once, few or many, or a class for an expanded clone.

>TRBV9|.|TRBJ1-5|many
TGTGCCAGCAGCATCGGGCAGGATAATCAGCCCCAGCATTTT
CASSIGQDNQPQHF
>TRBV7-3|TRBD2|TRBJ2-2|many
TGTGCCAGCAGCTTGGCTAGCGGGGGGCTTAACACCGGGGAGCTGTTTTTT
CASSLASGGLNTGELFF
>TRBV6-6|.|TRBJ1-4|few
TGTGCCAGCAGTTTTTCAGGGCTAACTAATGAAAAACTGTTTTTT
CASSFSGLTNEKLFF
>TRBV6-1|.|TRBJ2-5|few
TGTGCCAGCAGTGAAGAGTGGGCTGACCGAGATACCCAGTACTTC
CASSEEWADRDTQYF
>TRBV10-2|.|TRBJ1-2|few
TGCGCCAGCAGACCCCCAGACAGGCGTAACTATGGCTACACCTTC
CASRPPDRRNYGYTF
>TRBV28|TRBD1|TRBJ2-7|many
TGTGCCAGCATCCGGACAGGGGCGAGGCACGAGCAGTACTTC
CASIRTGARHEQYF
>TRBV15|.|TRBJ1-3|many
TGTGCCACCTTTGAATCGTGGGGAAACACCATATATTTT
CATFESWGNTIYF
>TRBV7-2|TRBD1|TRBJ1-5|many
TGTGCCAGCAGCTGGGACAGGGCAATAAAGGATCAGCCCCAGCATTTT
CASSWDRAIKDQPQHF
>TRBV30|TRBD2|TRBJ2-1|once
TGTGCCTGGCAGCGGGAGAGCTCCTACAATGAGCAGTTCTTC
CAWQRESSYNEQFF
>TRBV5-4|.|TRBJ1-6|many
TGTGCCAGCAGCTTGGTACAGTCCAATTCACCCCTCCACTTT
CASSLVQSNSPLHF
>TRBV6-6|TRBD1|TRBJ1-1|many
TGTGCCAGCAGTTACTCCCAGGGGGGGGGAGACACTGAAGCTTTCTTT
CASSYSQGGGDTEAFF
>TRBV18|TRBD1|TRBJ2-3|.
TGTGCCAGCTCACCCCCTAAGACAGGGGACACAGATACGCAGTATTTT
CASSPPKTGDTDTQYF
>TRBV10-3|.|TRBJ1-5|many
TGTGCCATCAGTGAGTCGGGGGGGGATCAGCCCCAGCATTTT
CAISESGGDQPQHF
>TRBV19|TRBD2|TRBJ2-3|.
TGTGCCAGTAGTACCGGGACTAGGGGCGATACGCAGTGTTTT
CASSTGTRGDTQCF
>TRBV5-1|TRBD1|TRBJ1-3|many
TGCGCCAGCAGCACCGGACAGGGAAAGAACACCATATATTTT
CASSTGQGKNTIYF
>TRBV5-5|.|TRBJ2-1|many
TGTGCCAGCAGCTTGGCTGCTAACAATGAGCAGTTCTTC
CASSLAANNEQFF
>TRBV30|.|TRBJ1-2|few
TGTGCCTGGAGTGTACCAGGGACCTATGGCTACACCTTC
CAWSVPGTYGYTF
>TRBV7-3|TRBD1|TRBJ2-2|many
TGTGCCAGCAGCCCGGACAGGCCGGGCGGGGAGCTGTTTTTT
CASSPDRPGGELFF
>TRBV5-1|TRBD1|TRBJ2-1|many
TGCGCCAGCAGCCCTTCAGTAGGACAGGGCGAAAATGAGCAGTTCTTC
CASSPSVGQGENEQFF
>TRBV7-2|TRBD1|TRBJ1-5|many
TGTGCCAGCAGCTTAGGAGGGGGCGGGGGTAGCAATCAGCCCCAGCATTTT
CASSLGGGGGSNQPQHF
>TRBV5-1|.|TRBJ1-5|many
TGCGCCAGCAGCATTGGAACCCATAGCAATCAGCCCCAGCATTTT
CASSIGTHSNQPQHF
>TRBV20-1|.|TRBJ2-5|many
TGCAGTGTCAAGGACCCGGGGAAGGAGACCCAGTACTTC
CSVKDPGKETQYF
>TRBV7-2|TRBD1|TRBJ1-1|many
TGTGCCAGCAGCCAACAGGGGAATATTGGCACTGAAGCTTTCTTT
CASSQQGNIGTEAFF
>TRBV7-2|.|TRBJ1-2|many
TGTGCCAGCAGCCCGCAAGGGAACTATGGCTACACCTTC
CASSPQGNYGYTF
>TRBV15|.|TRBJ2-5|many
TGTGCCACCAGCAGAGATCTCCCTCCGGAGACCCAGTACTTC
CATSRDLPPETQYF
>TRBV7-2|TRBD1|TRBJ1-1|many
TGTGCCAGCAGCTCCGGGACAGGGAACACTGAAGCTTTCTTT
CASSSGTGNTEAFF
>TRBV9|.|TRBJ2-3|many
TGTGCCAGCAGCGTAGCTGATACGCAGTATTTT
CASSVADTQYF
>TRBV14|.|TRBJ1-6|many
TGTGCCAGCAGCCAAACAAGCTCCTATAATTCACCCCTCCACTTT
CASSQTSSYNSPLHF
>TRBV9|TRBD1|TRBJ2-1|many
TGTGCCAGCAGCGTATCGGACAGGGCGGCAGGGCAGTTCTTC
CASSVSDRAAGQFF
>TRBV7-2|.|TRBJ2-5|many
TGTGCCAGCAGTCCCAGTGGACAGTTACAAGAGACCCAGTACTTC
CASSPSGQLQETQYF
>TRBV6-5|.|TRBJ2-5|many
TGTGCCAGCAGTTACTCAGGGACACAAGAGACCCAGTACTTC
CASSYSGTQETQYF
>TRBV7-9|TRBD2|TRBJ2-4|.
TGTGCCAGCAGCTTAGCGAGGTCAGGGAGGGGAAACATTCAGTACTTC
CASSLARSGRGNIQYF
>TRBV7-2|.|TRBJ2-3|many
TGTGCCAGCAGTTTATCAGATACGCAGTATTTT
CASSLSDTQYF
>TRBV5-5|.|TRBJ1-2|.
TGTGCCAGCAGCTTGGCGAGGGCGTGGGGCGGCTACACCTTC
CASSLARAWGGYTF
>TRBV12-3/TRBV12-4|.|TRBJ2-7|many
TGTGCCAGCAGTTTAGGCGGAGAGGAGTACGAGCAGTACTTC
CASSLGGEEYEQYF
>TRBV7-2|.|TRBJ1-2|many
TGTGCCAGCAGCCTACCTCGGGGTGGGCTGGGCTACACCTTC
CASSLPRGGLGYTF
>TRBV29-1|.|TRBJ1-1|many
TGCAGCGCCGAGGGGGTGATGAACACTGAAGCTTTCTTT
CSAEGVMNTEAFF
>TRBV7-2|.|TRBJ2-1|many
TGTGCCAGCAGCTTGTCCGGGACCCGGGGGATCAATGAGCAGTTCTTC
CASSLSGTRGINEQFF
>TRBV10-3|.|TRBJ1-3|many
TGTGCCATCAGTGAGTCGAAGTCCGCTGGAAACACCATATATTTT
CAISESKSAGNTIYF
>TRBV4-2|.|TRBJ1-1|many
TGTGCCAGCAGCCAAGATAGGTCTTCGAACACTGAAGCTTTCTTT
CASSQDRSSNTEAFF
>TRBV5-1|.|TRBJ2-1|many
TGCGCCAGCAGCTTTACCAGGAGCTACAATGAGCAGTTCTTC
CASSFTRSYNEQFF
>TRBV7-9|.|TRBJ2-6|many
TGTGCCAGCCATTATACAGGGAACTCTGGGGCCAACGTCCTGACTTTC
CASHYTGNSGANVLTF
>TRBV7-2|.|TRBJ1-6|many
TGTGCCAGCAGCTTAAGGCTCGCCTCCGCTTTCGGGCCCCTCCACTTT
CASSLRLASAFGPLHF